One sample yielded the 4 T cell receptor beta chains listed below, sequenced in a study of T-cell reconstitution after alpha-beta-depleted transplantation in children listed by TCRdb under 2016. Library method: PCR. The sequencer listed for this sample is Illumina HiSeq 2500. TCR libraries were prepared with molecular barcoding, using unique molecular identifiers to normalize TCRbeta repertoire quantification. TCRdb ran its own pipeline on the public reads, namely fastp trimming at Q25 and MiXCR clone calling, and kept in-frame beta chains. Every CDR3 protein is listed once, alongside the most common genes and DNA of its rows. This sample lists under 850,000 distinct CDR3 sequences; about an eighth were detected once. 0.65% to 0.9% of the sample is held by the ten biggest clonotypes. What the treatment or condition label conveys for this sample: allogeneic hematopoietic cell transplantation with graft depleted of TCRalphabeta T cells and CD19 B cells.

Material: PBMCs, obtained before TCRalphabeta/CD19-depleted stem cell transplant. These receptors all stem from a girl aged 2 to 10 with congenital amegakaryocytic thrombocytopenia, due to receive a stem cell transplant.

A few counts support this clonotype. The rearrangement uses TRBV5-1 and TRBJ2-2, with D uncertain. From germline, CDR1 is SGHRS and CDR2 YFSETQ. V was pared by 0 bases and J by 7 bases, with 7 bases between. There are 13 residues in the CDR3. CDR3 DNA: TGCGCCAGCAGCTTGGCTGAAGTCGGGGAGCTGTTTTTT. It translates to CASSLAEVGELFF.

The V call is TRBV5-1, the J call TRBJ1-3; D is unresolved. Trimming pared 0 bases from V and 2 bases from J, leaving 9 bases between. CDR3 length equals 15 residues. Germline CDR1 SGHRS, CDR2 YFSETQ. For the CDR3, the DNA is TGCGCCAGCAGCTTGGAGGCATTCACTGGAAACACCATATATTTT. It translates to CASSLEAFTGNTIYF.

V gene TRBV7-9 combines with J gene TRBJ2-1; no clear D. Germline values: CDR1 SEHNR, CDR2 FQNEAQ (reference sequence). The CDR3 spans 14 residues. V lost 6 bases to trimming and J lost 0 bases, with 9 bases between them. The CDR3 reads CASSRAPSYNEQFF. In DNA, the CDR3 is TGTGCCAGCAGTCGGGCCCCCTCCTACAATGAGCAGTTCTTC. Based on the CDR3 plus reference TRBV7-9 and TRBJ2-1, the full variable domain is DTGVSQNPRHKITKRGQNVTFRCDPISEHNRLYWYRQTLGQGPEFLTYFQNEAQLEKSRLLSDRFSAERPKGSFSTLEIQRTEQGDSAMYLCASSRAPSYNEQFFGPGTRLTVL.

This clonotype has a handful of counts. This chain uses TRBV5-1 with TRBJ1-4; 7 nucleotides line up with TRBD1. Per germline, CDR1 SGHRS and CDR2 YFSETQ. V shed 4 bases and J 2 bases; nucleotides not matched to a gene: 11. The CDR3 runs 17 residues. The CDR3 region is CASSPVPLTGTNEKLFF. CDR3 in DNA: TGCGCCAGCAGCCCGGTCCCTTTGACAGGGACTAATGAAAAACTGTTTTTT.